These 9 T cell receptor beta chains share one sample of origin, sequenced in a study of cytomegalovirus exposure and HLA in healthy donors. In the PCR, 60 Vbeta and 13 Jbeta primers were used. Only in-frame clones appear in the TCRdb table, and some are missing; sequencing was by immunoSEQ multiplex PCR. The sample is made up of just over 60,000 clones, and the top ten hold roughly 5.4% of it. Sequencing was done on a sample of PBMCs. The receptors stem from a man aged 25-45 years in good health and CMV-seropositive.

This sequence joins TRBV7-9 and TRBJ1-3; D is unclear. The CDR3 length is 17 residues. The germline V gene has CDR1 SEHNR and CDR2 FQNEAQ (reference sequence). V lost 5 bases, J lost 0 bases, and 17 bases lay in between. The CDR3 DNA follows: TGTGCCAGCAGCCCTACGGACTTCTCGAGCTCTGGAAACACCATATATTTT. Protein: CASSPTDFSSSGNTIYF.

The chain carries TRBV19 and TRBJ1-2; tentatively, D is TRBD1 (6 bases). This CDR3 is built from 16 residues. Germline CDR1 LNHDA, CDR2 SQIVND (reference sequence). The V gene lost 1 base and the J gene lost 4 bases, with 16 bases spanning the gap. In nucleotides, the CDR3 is TGTGCCAGTAGTATAGTATCGGGGGGCGCGGTCTATGGCTACACCTTC. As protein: CASSIVSGGAVYGYTF.

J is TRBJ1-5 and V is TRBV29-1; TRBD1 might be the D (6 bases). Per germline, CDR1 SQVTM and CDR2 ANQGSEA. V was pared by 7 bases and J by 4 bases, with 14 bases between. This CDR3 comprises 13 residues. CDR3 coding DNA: TGCAGCGCAAGGACAGCGGCTAATCAGCCCCAGCATTTT. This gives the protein CSARTAANQPQHF.

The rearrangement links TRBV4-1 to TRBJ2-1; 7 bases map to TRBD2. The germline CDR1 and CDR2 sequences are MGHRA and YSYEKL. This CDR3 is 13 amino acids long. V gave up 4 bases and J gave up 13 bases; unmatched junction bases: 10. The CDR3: CASSPSGLDAQFF. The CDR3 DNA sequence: TGCGCCAGCAGCCCATCTGGACTAGATGCTCAGTTCTTC.

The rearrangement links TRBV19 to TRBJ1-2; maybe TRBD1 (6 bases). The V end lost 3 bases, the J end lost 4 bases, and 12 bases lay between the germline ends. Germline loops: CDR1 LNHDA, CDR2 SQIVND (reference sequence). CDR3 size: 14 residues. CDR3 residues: CASSISGQSYGYTF. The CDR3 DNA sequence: TGTGCCAGTAGTATCTCCGGACAGAGCTATGGCTACACCTTC. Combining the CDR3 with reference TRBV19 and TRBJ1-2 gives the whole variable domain DGGITQSPKYLFRKEGQNVTLSCEQNLNHDAMYWYRQDPGQGLRLIYYSQIVNDFQKGDIAEGYSVSREKKESFPLTVTSAQKNPTAFYLCASSISGQSYGYTFGSGTRLTVV.

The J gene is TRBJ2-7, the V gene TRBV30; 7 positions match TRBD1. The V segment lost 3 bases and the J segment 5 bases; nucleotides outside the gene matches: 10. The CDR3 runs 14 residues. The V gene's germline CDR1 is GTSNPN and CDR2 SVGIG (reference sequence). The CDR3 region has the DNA TGTGCCTGGAGGTTAGACAGGGCGTTACACGAGCAGTACTTC. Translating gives CAWRLDRALHEQYF.

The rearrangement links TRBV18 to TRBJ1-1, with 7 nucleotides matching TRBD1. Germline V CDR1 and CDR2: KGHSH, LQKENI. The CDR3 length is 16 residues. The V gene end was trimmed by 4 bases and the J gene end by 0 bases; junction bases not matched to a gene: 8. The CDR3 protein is CASSLGQLALNTEAFF. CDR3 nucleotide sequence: TGTGCCAGCTCACTGGGACAGCTAGCGTTGAACACTGAAGCTTTCTTT.

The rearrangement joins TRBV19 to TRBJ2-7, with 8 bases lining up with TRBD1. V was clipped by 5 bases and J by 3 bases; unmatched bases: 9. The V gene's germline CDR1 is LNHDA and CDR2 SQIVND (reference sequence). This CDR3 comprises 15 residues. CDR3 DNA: TGTGCCAGTAGTCCCGGGACAGGATCTAGCTACGAGCAGTACTTC. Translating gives CASSPGTGSSYEQYF.

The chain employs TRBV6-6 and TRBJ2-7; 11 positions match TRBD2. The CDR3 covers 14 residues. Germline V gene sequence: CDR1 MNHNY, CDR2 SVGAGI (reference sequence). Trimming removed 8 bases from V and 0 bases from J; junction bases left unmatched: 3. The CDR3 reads CASYSGGVSYEQYF. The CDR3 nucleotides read TGTGCCAGCTATAGCGGGGGGGTCTCCTACGAGCAGTACTTC.